This T cell receptor (beta chain) was profiled in a study of CD8+CD57+ T cells in acquired aplastic anemia. Profiles of TCR beta VDJ and CDR3 were generated from a genomic DNA template. TCRdb re-analysed the reads in MiXCR, keeping a single row per CDR3 protein. Here the sample spans approximately 200,000 distinct CDR3 sequences, 54% being singletons. Trimming stripped 4 bases from V and 4 bases from J, with 11 bases between. This CDR3 has 12 amino acids. The germline V gene has CDR1 GTSNPN and CDR2 SVGIG (reference sequence). The sequence came from a human donor in good health, serving as a control. The specimen sequenced was sorted CD4+, CD8+, or CD8+CD57+ T cells (not recorded which) from PBMCs. The chain uses TRBV30 and TRBJ2-7; D not resolved. The CDR3 is CAWMGLGYEQYF. CDR3 nucleotides: TGTGCCTGGATGGGGTTAGGATACGAGCAGTACTTC.